Listed below are T cell receptor beta chains from one sample, sequenced in a study of beta chain features in type 1 diabetes. Method: immunoSEQ multiplex PCR; TCRdb's copy keeps in-frame clones and lacks some. The sample consists of 200,000 to 300,000 clones, roughly 20% of them appearing once. Input material: naive CD4+ T cells from blood. Receptors were obtained from a woman aged 40 to 49 with type 1 diabetes. Each CDR3 is given with its conserved first and last residue. Fields, in order: J gene, clone size, D gene, V gene, CDR3 DNA, CDR3 protein. D genes are given only for firm matches. For some rows the clone size is stated as once, few or many, or as a class when expanded; others skip it.

TRBJ1-1	few	.	TRBV20-1	TGCAGTGCCGGCAGGGACACTGAAGCTTTCTTT	CSAGRDTEAFF
TRBJ1-1	.	.	TRBV4-1	TGCGCCAGCAGCCAAGCCTATATGAACACTGAAGCTTTCTTT	CASSQAYMNTEAFF
TRBJ2-5	.	.	TRBV6-6	TGTGCCAGCTCGAGGGCGGAGACCCAGTACTTC	CASSRAETQYF
TRBJ2-7	few	TRBD1	TRBV7-9	TGTGCCAGCAGCCATCCCGGGACAGGGGGCGAGCAGTACTTC	CASSHPGTGGEQYF
TRBJ2-1	few	.	TRBV19	TGTGCCAGTAGTACACAGGGCAATGAGCAGTTCTTC	CASSTQGNEQFF
TRBJ2-1	.	TRBD2	TRBV7-3	TGTGCCAGCAGCCTTTTAGCGGGGGGCTCAAATGAGCAGTTCTTC	CASSLLAGGSNEQFF
TRBJ2-6	few	.	TRBV5-1	TGCGCCAGCAGCGTAGGACAGCTCTCTGGGGCCAACGTCCTGACTTTC	CASSVGQLSGANVLTF
TRBJ2-3	.	.	TRBV9	TGTGCCAGCCCCTGGGGCGTTACGCAGTATTTT	CASPWGVTQYF
TRBJ2-3	.	.	TRBV19	TGTGCCAGTAGTATAGGCGGACAGAATACGCAGTATTTT	CASSIGGQNTQYF
TRBJ2-1	few	TRBD2	TRBV27	TGTGCCAGCAGTTCCCTAGCGGGACCATACAATGAGCAGTTCTTC	CASSSLAGPYNEQFF
TRBJ1-4	.	.	TRBV2	TGTGCCAGCCTCCCGGAGGGGCAGTTTAGGGAAAAACTGTTTTTT	CASLPEGQFREKLFF
TRBJ2-5	.	.	TRBV18	TGTGCCAGCTCCCCCGGACAGATAGAGACCCAGTACTTC	CASSPGQIETQYF
TRBJ2-2	.	TRBD1	TRBV29-1	TGCAGCGCGCACAGGGGGCACACCGGGGAGCTGTTTTTT	CSAHRGHTGELFF
TRBJ1-1	few	TRBD1	TRBV20-1	TGCAGTGCTGGGACAGGGGTACAAGCTTTCTTT	CSAGTGVQAFF
TRBJ2-1	.	.	TRBV7-2	TGTGCCAGCAGCCCTAGCCAGGTTGGTGAGCAGTTCTTC	CASSPSQVGEQFF
TRBJ2-1	.	.	TRBV10-3	TGTGCCATTCATAGTGAGGCCAATGAGCAGTTCTTC	CAIHSEANEQFF
TRBJ1-1	.	.	TRBV2	TGTGCCAGCAGTATCGAGATGAACACTGAAGCTTTCTTT	CASSIEMNTEAFF
TRBJ2-7	.	.	TRBV15	TGTGCCACCAGCAGAGACGCGACACACAGTTCCTTC	CATSRDATHSSF
TRBJ1-2	few	TRBD1	TRBV7-6	TGTGCCAGCAGCTTAGCTGTAGGGGGCAAAGACGGCTACACCTTC	CASSLAVGGKDGYTF